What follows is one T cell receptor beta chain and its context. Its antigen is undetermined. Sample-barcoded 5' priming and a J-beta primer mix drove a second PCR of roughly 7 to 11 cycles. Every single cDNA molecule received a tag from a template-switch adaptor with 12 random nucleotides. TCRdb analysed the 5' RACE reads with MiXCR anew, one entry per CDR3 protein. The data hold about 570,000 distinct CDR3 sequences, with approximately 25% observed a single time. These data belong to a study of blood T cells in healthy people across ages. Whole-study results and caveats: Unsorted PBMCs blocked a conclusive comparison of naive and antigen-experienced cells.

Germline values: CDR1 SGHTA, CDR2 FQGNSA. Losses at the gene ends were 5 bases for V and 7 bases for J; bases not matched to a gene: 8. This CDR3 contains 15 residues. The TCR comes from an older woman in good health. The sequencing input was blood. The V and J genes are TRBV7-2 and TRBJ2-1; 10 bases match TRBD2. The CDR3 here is CASSTTPGLANEQFF. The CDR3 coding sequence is TGTGCCAGCAGCACTACACCGGGACTAGCGAATGAGCAGTTCTTC.